This T cell receptor (beta chain) was sequenced during a study of blood T cell repertoires in COVID-19. Across the whole study: Acute and convalescent COVID-19 specimens originated in the United States, Italy and Spain. PBMCs, B-cell-depleted T cells, or T cells were the source of the cDNA or gDNA that made up the material.

Original analysis: Amplifying reference gene primers gave estimates of nucleated cell counts. TCRdb's copy holds only in-frame clones and misses some; the assay was immunoSEQ multiplex PCR. V and J calls and clone size are copied from that table; D and trimming were computed from the DNA. The data show 200,000 to 250,000 clones, roughly nine tenths seen once. V lost 5 bases and J lost 11, with 7 bases in between. This CDR3 has 10 residues. The germline V gene has CDR1 MDHEN and CDR2 SYDVKM. This receptor was taken from a man aged 30 to 45 with acute or convalescent COVID-19. The specimen was peripheral blood. V gene TRBV28 combines with J gene TRBJ1-5, with D unclear. CDR3 coding DNA: TGTGCCAGCAGTCAAGAGGCCCAGCATTTT. Protein sequence: CASSQEAQHF.